This T cell receptor (beta chain) was sequenced in a study of blood T cell repertoires in COVID-19. About the research overall: In each case, the material was cDNA or gDNA derived from T cells, B-cell-depleted T cells, or PBMCs.

Clones were sequenced by immunoSEQ multiplex PCR, and TCRdb holds only the in-frame ones, with some missing. This sample has almost 400,000 clones, with roughly 91% found just once. The CDR3 is made up of 13 amino acids. J gave up 6 bases and V 5 bases, and 4 bases lay outside the gene matches. Germline V gene sequence: CDR1 LNHDA, CDR2 SQIVND (reference sequence). Participants spanned ages about 18 to 89 years and resided in about two dozen US areas. The chain links TRBV19 to TRBJ1-2; TRBD1 agrees at 9 bases. The sequencing sample was made of PBMCs or T cells enriched from blood (not recorded which). The receptor comes from a woman aged 25 to 45 who had recovered from COVID-19. This CDR3 is CASSGGTGNGYTF. The DNA of the CDR3 is TGTGCCAGTAGTGGGGGGACAGGGAATGGCTACACCTTC.